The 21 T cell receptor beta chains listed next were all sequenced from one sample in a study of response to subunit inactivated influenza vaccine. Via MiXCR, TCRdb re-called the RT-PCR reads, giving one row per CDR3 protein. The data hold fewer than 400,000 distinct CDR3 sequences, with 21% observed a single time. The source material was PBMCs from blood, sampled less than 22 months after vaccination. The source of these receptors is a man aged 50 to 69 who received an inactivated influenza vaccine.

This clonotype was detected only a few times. The CDR3 reads CSVGMVLQETQYF. The CDR3, as DNA: TGCAGCGTTGGGATGGTCCTTCAAGAGACCCAGTACTTC. The chain is built from TRBV29-1 and TRBJ2-5; D gene uncertain. This CDR3 has 13 residues. V was pared by 4 bases and J by 2 bases, with 11 bases between. Germline-derived CDR1 and CDR2 are SQVTM and ANQGSEA.

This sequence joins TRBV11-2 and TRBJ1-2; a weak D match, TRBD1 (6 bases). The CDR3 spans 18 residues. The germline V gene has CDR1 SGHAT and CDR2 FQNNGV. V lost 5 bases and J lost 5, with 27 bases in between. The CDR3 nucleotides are TGTGCCAGCAGCGTGCCCAGGGAATACAGGGTTACCGGGTATGGCTACACCTTC. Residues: CASSVPREYRVTGYGYTF.

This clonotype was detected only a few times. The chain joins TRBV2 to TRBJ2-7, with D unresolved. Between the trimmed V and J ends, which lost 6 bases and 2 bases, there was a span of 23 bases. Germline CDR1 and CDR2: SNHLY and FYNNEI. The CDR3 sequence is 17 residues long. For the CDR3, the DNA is TGTGCCAGCAGCGCCCTTTTAAACCGGGCCAGTACCTACGAGCAGTACTTC. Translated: CASSALLNRASTYEQYF.

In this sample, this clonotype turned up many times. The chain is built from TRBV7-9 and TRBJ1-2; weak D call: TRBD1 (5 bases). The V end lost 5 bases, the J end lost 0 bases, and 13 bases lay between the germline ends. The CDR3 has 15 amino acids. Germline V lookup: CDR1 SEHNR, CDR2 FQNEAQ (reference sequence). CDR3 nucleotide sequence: TGTGCCAGCAGCCCTCGAGGCAGGGCTAACTATGGCTACACCTTC. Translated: CASSPRGRANYGYTF.

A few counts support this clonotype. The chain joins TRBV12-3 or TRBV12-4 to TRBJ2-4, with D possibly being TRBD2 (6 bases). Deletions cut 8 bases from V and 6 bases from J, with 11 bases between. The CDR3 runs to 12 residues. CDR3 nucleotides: TGTGCCAGCTCCGGGAGTGGAAACATTCAGTACTTC. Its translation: CASSGSGNIQYF.

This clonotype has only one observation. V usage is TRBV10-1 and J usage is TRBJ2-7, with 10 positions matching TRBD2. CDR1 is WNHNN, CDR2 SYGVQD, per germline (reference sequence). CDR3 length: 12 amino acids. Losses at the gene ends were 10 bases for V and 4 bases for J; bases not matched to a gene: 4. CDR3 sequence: CAKLAGEYEQYF. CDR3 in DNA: TGCGCCAAGCTAGCGGGAGAGTACGAGCAGTACTTC.

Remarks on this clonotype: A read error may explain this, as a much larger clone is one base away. The CDR3 region is CATHNNSALHF. The CDR3 bases are TGTGCCACACACAATAATTCAGCCCTCCACTTT. V gene TRBV6-1 combines with J gene TRBJ1-6; no firm D call. The CDR3 has 11 residues. Per the germline V gene, CDR1 is MNHNS and CDR2 is SASEGT.

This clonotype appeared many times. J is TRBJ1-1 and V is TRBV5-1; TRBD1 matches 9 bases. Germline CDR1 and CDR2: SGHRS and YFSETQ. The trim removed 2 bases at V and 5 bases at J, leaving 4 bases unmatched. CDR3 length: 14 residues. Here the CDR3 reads CASSLQGARTEAFF. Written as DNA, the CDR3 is TGCGCCAGCAGCTTACAGGGGGCTCGTACTGAAGCTTTCTTT.

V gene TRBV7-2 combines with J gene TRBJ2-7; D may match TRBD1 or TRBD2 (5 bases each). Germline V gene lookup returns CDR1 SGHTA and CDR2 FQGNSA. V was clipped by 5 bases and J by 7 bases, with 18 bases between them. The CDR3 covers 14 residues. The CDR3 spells CASSKIEGFSEQYF. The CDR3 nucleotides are TGTGCCAGCAGCAAGATCGAGGGGTTTTCGGAGCAGTACTTC.

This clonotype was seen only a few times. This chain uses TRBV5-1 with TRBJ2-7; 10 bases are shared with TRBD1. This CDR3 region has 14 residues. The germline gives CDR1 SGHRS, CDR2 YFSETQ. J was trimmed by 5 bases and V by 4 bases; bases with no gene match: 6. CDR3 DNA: TGCGCCAGCAGCCTGGGGACAGGGGTCCACGAGCAGTACTTC. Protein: CASSLGTGVHEQYF.

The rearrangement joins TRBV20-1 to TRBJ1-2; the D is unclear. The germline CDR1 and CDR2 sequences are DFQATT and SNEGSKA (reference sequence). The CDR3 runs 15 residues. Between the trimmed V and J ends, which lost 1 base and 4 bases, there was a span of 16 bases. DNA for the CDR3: TGCAGTGCTAGAGTGGGTTCCGTCAGAGGCTATGGCTACACCTTC. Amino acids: CSARVGSVRGYGYTF.

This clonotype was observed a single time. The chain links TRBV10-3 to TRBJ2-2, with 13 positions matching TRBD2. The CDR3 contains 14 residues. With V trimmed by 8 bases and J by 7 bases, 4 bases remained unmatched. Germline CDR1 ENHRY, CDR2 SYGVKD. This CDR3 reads CAIGTSGVVGELFF. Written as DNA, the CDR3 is TGTGCCATCGGGACTAGCGGGGTGGTCGGGGAGCTGTTTTTT.

In DNA, the CDR3 is TGTGCCACCAGCACAAACGACGGCGGGAGAGAACCACACTACTTC. This sequence encodes CATSTNDGGREPHYF. This rearrangement joins TRBV15 to TRBJ2-5; 7 nucleotides align to TRBD2. V shed 4 bases, J shed 14 bases, and the junction held 19 bases outside the gene matches. From germline, CDR1 is LNHNV and CDR2 YYDKDF (reference sequence). CDR3 length: 15 residues.

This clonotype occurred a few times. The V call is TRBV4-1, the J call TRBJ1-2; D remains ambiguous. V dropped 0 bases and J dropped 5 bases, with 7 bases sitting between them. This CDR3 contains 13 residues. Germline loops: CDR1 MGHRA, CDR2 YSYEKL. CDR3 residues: CASSQDPSYGYTF. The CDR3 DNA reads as TGCGCCAGCAGCCAAGATCCTTCATATGGCTACACCTTC.

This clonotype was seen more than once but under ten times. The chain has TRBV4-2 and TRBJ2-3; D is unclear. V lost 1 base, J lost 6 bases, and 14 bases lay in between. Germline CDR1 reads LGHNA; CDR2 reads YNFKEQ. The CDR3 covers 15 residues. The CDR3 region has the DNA TGTGCCAGCAGCCAAGTCTCGTCCGGGCGGGATACGCAGTATTTT. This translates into CASSQVSSGRDTQYF.

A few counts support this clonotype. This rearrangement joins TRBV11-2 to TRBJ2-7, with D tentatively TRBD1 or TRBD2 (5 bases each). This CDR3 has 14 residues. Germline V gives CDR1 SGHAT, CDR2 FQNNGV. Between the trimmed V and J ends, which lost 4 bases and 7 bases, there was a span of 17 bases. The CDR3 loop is CASSYKRWGSEQYF. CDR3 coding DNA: TGTGCCAGCAGCTACAAAAGGTGGGGGTCGGAGCAGTACTTC.

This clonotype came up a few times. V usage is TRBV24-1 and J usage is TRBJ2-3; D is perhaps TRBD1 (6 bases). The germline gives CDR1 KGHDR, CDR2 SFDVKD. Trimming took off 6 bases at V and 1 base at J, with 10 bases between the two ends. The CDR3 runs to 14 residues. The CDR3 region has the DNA TGTGCCACCAGTAGAAGACAGGGCACAGATACGCAGTATTTT. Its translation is CATSRRQGTDTQYF.

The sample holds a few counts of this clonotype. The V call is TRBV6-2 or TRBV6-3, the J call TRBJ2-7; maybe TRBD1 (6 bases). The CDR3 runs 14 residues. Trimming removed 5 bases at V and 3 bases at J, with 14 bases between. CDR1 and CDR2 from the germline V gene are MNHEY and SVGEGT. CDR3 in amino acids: CASSGNRVFYEQYF. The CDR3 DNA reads TGTGCCAGCAGTGGCAACAGGGTATTCTACGAGCAGTACTTC.

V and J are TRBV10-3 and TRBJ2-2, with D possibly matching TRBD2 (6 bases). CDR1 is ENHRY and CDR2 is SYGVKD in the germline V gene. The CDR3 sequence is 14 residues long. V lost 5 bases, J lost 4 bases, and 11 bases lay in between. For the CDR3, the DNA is TGTGCCATCAGTCCGAATAGCGGCACCGGGGAGCTGTTTTTT. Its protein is CAISPNSGTGELFF.

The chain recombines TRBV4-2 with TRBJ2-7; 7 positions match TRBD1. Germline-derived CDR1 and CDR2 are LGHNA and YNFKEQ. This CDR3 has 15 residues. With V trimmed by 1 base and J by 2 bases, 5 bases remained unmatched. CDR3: CASSQAGRGPYEQYF. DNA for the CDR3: TGTGCCAGCAGCCAAGCGGGTAGGGGGCCCTACGAGCAGTACTTC.

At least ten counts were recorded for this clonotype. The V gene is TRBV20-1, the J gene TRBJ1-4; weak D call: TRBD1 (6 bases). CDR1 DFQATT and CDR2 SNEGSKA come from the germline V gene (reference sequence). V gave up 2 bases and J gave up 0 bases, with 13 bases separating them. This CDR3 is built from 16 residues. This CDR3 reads CSARRGQFATNEKLFF. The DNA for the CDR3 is TGCAGTGCTAGAAGAGGACAGTTTGCAACTAATGAAAAACTGTTTTTT.